These T cell receptor beta chains were read from a single sample in a study of T cells in localized non-small cell lung cancer. The table came from immunoSEQ multiplex PCR; TCRdb's copy has only in-frame clones and leaves some out. The sample has about 17,000 clones, around 82% seen once. The specimen was peripheral blood, collected before any cancer treatment. The receptors here all came from a male donor aged 60 or older with stage III lung adenocarcinoma. Both conserved end residues are part of each CDR3. D genes are given only for firm matches. Clone size is not always given. Where it is, it says once, few, many or a class for expanded clones.

D gene	V gene	J gene	clone size	CDR3 length	CDR3 DNA	CDR3 protein
.	TRBV6-5	TRBJ1-5	.	14	TGTGCCAGCAGTTATCGCCCGAAGAATCAGCCCCAGCATTTT	CASSYRPKNQPQHF
TRBD1	TRBV5-1	TRBJ2-2	.	16	TGCGCCAGCAGCTTGAGGACAGGAGGTAACACCGGGGAGCTGTTTTTT	CASSLRTGGNTGELFF
TRBD1	TRBV2	TRBJ1-3	.	12	TGTGCCAGCAGTCAACTACAGGGGGTCCTATATTTT	CASSQLQGVLYF
TRBD2	TRBV7-9	TRBJ2-5	.	13	TGTGCCAGCGGACGGACTAGCCCAGAGACCCAGTACTTC	CASGRTSPETQYF
.	TRBV2	TRBJ2-7	.	16	TGTGCCAGCAGTGAGCCGGGGAATTCTAGGACCTACGAGCAGTACTTC	CASSEPGNSRTYEQYF
.	TRBV30	TRBJ1-1	.	11	TGTGCTGCACGGGGCTACACTGAAGCTTTCTTT	CAARGYTEAFF
TRBD2	TRBV5-4	TRBJ2-5	.	15	TGTGCCAGCAGCCCTGGGGGGGATGGCAGAGAGACCCAGTACTTC	CASSPGGDGRETQYF
TRBD1	TRBV7-9	TRBJ1-2	.	15	TGTGCCAGCAGCTCCGGGACAGGGGGCCTGGGAGGCTACACCTTC	CASSSGTGGLGGYTF
TRBD2	TRBV7-9	TRBJ2-1	once	15	TGTGCCAGCCAAACTCCGGGACTAGTCACTCATGAGCAGTTCTTC	CASQTPGLVTHEQFF
TRBD2	TRBV20-1	TRBJ2-7	.	11	TGCTCACTAGCGGGGGCCTACGAGCAGTACTTC	CSLAGAYEQYF
TRBD2	TRBV6-1	TRBJ2-3	.	14	TGTGCCAGCGGGACTAGCGGGGGGGCAGATACGCAGTATTTT	CASGTSGGADTQYF
TRBD1	TRBV10-3	TRBJ1-1	.	14	TGTGCCACAGCCCCCGGGACAGGGAACACTGAAGCTTTCTTT	CATAPGTGNTEAFF
TRBD1	TRBV13	TRBJ2-7	.	14	TGTGCCAGCAGCTACCGGGGACAGGCTCCCGAGCAGTACTTC	CASSYRGQAPEQYF
TRBD1	TRBV5-1	TRBJ2-5	.	16	TGCGCCAGCAGCTTGGCCGACAGGGCCCTGGGAGAGACCCAGTACTTC	CASSLADRALGETQYF
.	TRBV18	TRBJ1-6	once	15	TGTGCCAGCTCACCACCGAACTGGAGGGATTCACCCCTCCACTTT	CASSPPNWRDSPLHF
.	TRBV18	TRBJ2-7	.	13	TGTGCCAGCTCGCCCACCCAGGGCTACGAGCAGTACTTC	CASSPTQGYEQYF
.	TRBV19	TRBJ2-7	.	14	TGTGCCAGTAGTAACAGCCAGAGGGCCTACGAGCAGTACTTC	CASSNSQRAYEQYF
.	TRBV29-1	TRBJ2-2	.	13	TGCAGCGTTGAATGGCGGCTCACCGGGGAGCTGTTTTTT	CSVEWRLTGELFF
TRBD1	TRBV2	TRBJ1-1	.	13	TGTGCCAGCAGTGGACAGGGAGGGACTGAAGCTTTCTTT	CASSGQGGTEAFF
.	TRBV19	TRBJ1-2	.	14	TGTGCCAGTAGGGTGACAGAGGTTAACTATGGCTACACCTTC	CASRVTEVNYGYTF
.	TRBV7-2	TRBJ2-7	.	15	TGTGCCAGCAGCTTAGGGGTGACAGGCTCCTACGAGCAGTACTTC	CASSLGVTGSYEQYF
.	TRBV28	TRBJ1-6	few	12	TGTGCCAGCAGTGCCCAGAGAGGACCCCTCCACTTT	CASSAQRGPLHF
TRBD2	TRBV6-5	TRBJ2-7	.	15	TGTGCCAGCATGGGACTAGCGGGAAAAGGGTACGAGCAGTACTTC	CASMGLAGKGYEQYF
.	TRBV9	TRBJ1-6	.	13	TGTGCCAGCAGCGTAGACGTTGGGTCACCCCTCCACTTT	CASSVDVGSPLHF
.	TRBV30	TRBJ2-7	.	12	TGTGCCTGGCGAAGCTTATCCTACGAGCAGTACTTC	CAWRSLSYEQYF
.	TRBV30	TRBJ1-3	.	13	TGTGCCTGGATGAATGGGGGAGGAAACACCATATATTTT	CAWMNGGGNTIYF
.	TRBV5-1	TRBJ2-7	.	12	TGCGCCAGCAGCTTGGACTATTACGAGCAGTACTTC	CASSLDYYEQYF
TRBD1	TRBV18	TRBJ1-1	.	15	TGTGCCAGCGCCGACAGGGGATATGTGAACACTGAAGCTTTCTTT	CASADRGYVNTEAFF
.	TRBV18	TRBJ1-1	once	13	TGTGCCAGCTCACTCGATCCATCAGGGGTAGCTTTCTTT	CASSLDPSGVAFF
.	TRBV19	TRBJ1-2	.	13	TGTGCCAGTAGCCCGATCGGGGGAGCTGGCTACACCTTC	CASSPIGGAGYTF
TRBD1	TRBV10-2	TRBJ1-4	.	13	TGCGCCAGCAGAGGACAGGGAAGTGAAAAACTGTTTTTT	CASRGQGSEKLFF
.	TRBV9	TRBJ1-2	few	14	TGTGCCAGCAGCGTGGGGCTTCGGGTCTATGGCTACACCTTC	CASSVGLRVYGYTF
.	TRBV6-5	TRBJ1-3	.	12	TGTGCCAGCAGAGGGGGGGGAAACACCATATATTTT	CASRGGGNTIYF
.	TRBV7-2	TRBJ1-6	.	13	TGTGCCAGCAGCTTCGGACCCAATTCACCCCTCCACTTT	CASSFGPNSPLHF
.	TRBV10-3	TRBJ1-6	.	14	TGTGCCATCAGTGAGTCCAGGGGTGATTCACCCCTCCACTTT	CAISESRGDSPLHF
TRBD1	TRBV18	TRBJ1-3	.	18	TGTGCCAGCTCACCACCGTTTTCAGGGGGACTACTTGGAAACACCATATATTTT	CASSPPFSGGLLGNTIYF
TRBD1	TRBV7-9	TRBJ2-7	.	16	TGTGCCAGCAGCTTAAGGGCGGGACAGGGGTCCTACGAGCAGTACTTC	CASSLRAGQGSYEQYF
.	TRBV2	TRBJ2-5	once	14	TGTGCCAGCATAACAGGGCGGGGAGGAGAGACCCAGTACTTC	CASITGRGGETQYF
.	TRBV11-2	TRBJ1-1	.	14	TGTGCCAGCAGACCACTGGGACGTCAGAAGGAAGCTTTCTTT	CASRPLGRQKEAFF
.	TRBV19	TRBJ1-1	.	13	TGTGCCAGTGGGGCTAGGGTGAACACTGAAGCTTTCTTT	CASGARVNTEAFF
.	TRBV7-8	TRBJ2-5	.	11	TGTGCCAGCAGCTCCGGAGAGACCCAGTACTTC	CASSSGETQYF
.	TRBV7-9	TRBJ1-2	once	16	TGTGCCAGCAGCTTAGGTGGAGGGGGAAGGGACTATGGCTACACCTTC	CASSLGGGGRDYGYTF
.	TRBV11-3	TRBJ1-1	.	13	TGTGCCAGCAGCTTCAGCCGGAACACTGAAGCTTTCTTT	CASSFSRNTEAFF
.	TRBV6-5	TRBJ1-1	.	15	TGTGCCAGCAGTTACTCGTTTTCAAACGGGGTTGAAGCTTTCTTT	CASSYSFSNGVEAFF
TRBD1	TRBV7-9	TRBJ2-2	once	16	TGTGCCAGCAGCTTTGGCTCAGGGGGCTTGGCCGGGGAGCTGTTTTTT	CASSFGSGGLAGELFF
TRBD2	TRBV7-7	TRBJ2-7	once	14	TGTGCTAGCAGCTTAAGGGAGGGGACTAGCGAGCAGTACTTC	CASSLREGTSEQYF
TRBD1	TRBV2	TRBJ2-3	.	16	TGTGCCAGCAGGCTACGGGACAGGGGGAGCACAGATACGCAGTATTTT	CASRLRDRGSTDTQYF
.	TRBV5-4	TRBJ1-3	few	16	TGTGCCAGCAGCTCCCCAGGGGAGGCCTCTGGAAACACCATATATTTT	CASSSPGEASGNTIYF